This T cell receptor beta chain was found in a study of spatial heterogeneity in lung cancer. The table lists this clonotype with many counts. Its antigen remains unknown. Via MiXCR, TCRdb re-called the 5' RACE reads, giving one row per CDR3 protein. The table has about 48,000 distinct CDR3 sequences, roughly 5.2% seen once. Germline CDR1 is SEHNR and CDR2 is FQNEAQ (reference sequence). This CDR3 comprises 15 residues. The V end lost 3 bases, the J end lost 5 bases, and 17 bases lay between the germline ends. Study results and caveats: Blood showed ubiquitous tumor TCRs more often at resection than at routine follow-up.

Time point noted: sample taken at primary tumor resection. Tumor, nontumor lung or frozen PBMC supplied whole RNA, sequenced without sorting. This sample comprised PBMCs, obtained at surgery. This receptor was taken from a male donor with early-stage non-small cell lung cancer. The chain has TRBV7-9 and TRBJ2-7; possible D gene TRBD1, 5 bases. The CDR3 protein is CASSFYRSHNDEQYF. DNA of the CDR3: TGTGCCAGCAGCTTCTACAGGTCTCACAACGACGAGCAGTACTTC.